Sequencing of this TCR beta chain was carried out in a study of cytomegalovirus exposure and HLA in healthy donors. 13 Jbeta primers and 60 Vbeta primers were used for the PCR. In the authors' methods: Unique TCR beta chains totaled roughly 79 million in a later count, with some 10 million of them shared. Only in-frame clones appear in the TCRdb table, and some are missing; sequencing was by immunoSEQ multiplex PCR. V and J calls and clone size are given by that table; D and trimming were obtained from the DNA. The data hold 55,000 to 80,000 clones, with roughly 77% observed a single time. V lost 1 base to trimming and J lost 5 bases; unmatched junction nucleotides: 4. Germline CDR1 reads SGHTA; CDR2 reads FQGNSA. CDR3 length equals 16 residues. Overall study findings and caveats: A later analysis, which compared TCR beta chains of equal frequency, found the HLA-associated ones more clonally expanded. V- and J-gene trimming of TCR beta was linked (in a later analysis) to a missense DCLRE1C variant. Association of roughly 17,000 TCR beta sequences with HLA alleles was found at 0.05 false discovery rate in a later analysis.

This clone was seen just once. Its cognate antigen is unknown. The chain has TRBV7-2 and TRBJ2-1; 11 positions match TRBD2. The TCR was taken from a woman in her forties in good health and CMV-seropositive. Source material: PBMCs. The CDR3 coding sequence is TGTGCCAGCAGCTTAGTCACTAGCGGGGGCAACAATGAGCAGTTCTTC. Its translation is CASSLVTSGGNNEQFF.